A selection of T cell receptor beta chains follows, all from one sample in a study of OX40 agonist ivuxolimab in advanced cancers. Generated by immunoSEQ multiplex PCR, the TCRdb table keeps only in-frame clones and is missing some. The table includes 70,000 to 80,000 clones, just over 85% detected once. Sequencing used CD4+ or CD8+ T cells sorted from blood, obtained in a trial of the OX40 agonist ivuxolimab. The receptors were gathered from an adult with an advanced solid tumor such as melanoma, head and neck, liver or kidney cancer. Both conserved end residues are part of each CDR3. A D gene is named only where the DNA matches it firmly. Size is omitted from some rows. Given values are once, few, many or a class for expanded clones.

abundance	d_gene	v_gene	j_gene	CDR3nt	CDR3aa
-	-	TRBV5-6	TRBJ2-2	TGTGCCAGCAGCTTTCTCGGGCTAGCGCGTAACACCGGGGAGCTGTTTTTT	CASSFLGLARNTGELFF
-	-	TRBV27	TRBJ1-2	TGTGCCAGCAGTCCGTGGGACCCCCCGGGCTATGGCTACACCTTC	CASSPWDPPGYGYTF
-	TRBD1	TRBV5-4	TRBJ1-1	TGTGCCAGCAGCGCAGGGGGACGGCTGAACACTGAAGCTTTCTTT	CASSAGGRLNTEAFF
-	-	TRBV20-1	TRBJ1-1	TGCAGATCAATGGGGGGCGATGAAGCTTTCTTT	CRSMGGDEAFF
-	TRBD1	TRBV5-4	TRBJ1-1	TGTGCCAGCAGCTTGGGGGGGACAGGTGAAGCTTTCTTT	CASSLGGTGEAFF
-	-	TRBV29-1	TRBJ2-5	TGCAGCGTTGTGGTGGGGGCCCAAGAGACCCAGTACTTC	CSVVVGAQETQYF
once	-	TRBV5-4	TRBJ2-7	TGTGCCAGCAGCCACGGGGGCAGGACAGGCTACGAGCAGTACTTC	CASSHGGRTGYEQYF
-	TRBD1	TRBV10-3	TRBJ2-7	TGTGCCATCAGTGTACACCCAGGACAGGGGATAAACTCCTACGAGCAGTACTTC	CAISVHPGQGINSYEQYF
-	-	TRBV27	TRBJ1-6	TGTGCCAGCAGTTTCGGAGATTCACCCCTCCACTTT	CASSFGDSPLHF
-	-	TRBV19	TRBJ1-5	TGTGCCAGTAGTACCCAACATAGCAATCAGCCCCAGCATTTT	CASSTQHSNQPQHF
-	-	TRBV27	TRBJ1-3	TGTGCCAGCAGTTTCTCCTTTTCTCAGGGAAACACCATATATTTT	CASSFSFSQGNTIYF
once	-	TRBV4-3	TRBJ2-3	TGCGCCAGCAGCCGGGGTAGCGGACCTAGCACAGATACGCAGTATTTT	CASSRGSGPSTDTQYF
few	-	TRBV19	TRBJ1-4	TGTGCCAGTAGTACGCGAACAGGGAATGAAAAACTGTTTTTT	CASSTRTGNEKLFF
-	TRBD1	TRBV6-1	TRBJ2-3	TGTGCCAGCAGTGATTTTAACAGGGGAACAGATACGCAGTATTTT	CASSDFNRGTDTQYF
-	-	TRBV7-2	TRBJ1-6	TGTGCCAGCAGCTTAGCGCTGGTACAGGCCCATAATTCACCCCTCCACTTT	CASSLALVQAHNSPLHF
-	-	TRBV5-4	TRBJ1-1	TGTGCCAGCAGCTCGGGGTCTCCATTCTCCACTGAAGCTTTCTTT	CASSSGSPFSTEAFF
few	-	TRBV30	TRBJ1-5	TGTGCCTGGAGTGTCGGGGGGGGTCAGCCCCAGCATTTT	CAWSVGGGQPQHF
-	TRBD1	TRBV11-2	TRBJ1-1	TGTGCCAGCAGCTTAGATAGGGGGCCGAACACTGAAGCTTTCTTT	CASSLDRGPNTEAFF
-	-	TRBV5-4	TRBJ1-1	TGTGCCAGCCGGACGAAGGGTGGCAGAGGGAGCGAAGCTTTCTTT	CASRTKGGRGSEAFF
-	-	TRBV6-5	TRBJ2-6	TGTGCCAGCAGTTACTCTTGGACAGGGGCCAACGTCCTGACTTTC	CASSYSWTGANVLTF
few	-	TRBV5-1	TRBJ2-6	TGCGCCAGCTCCGCCTGGGCCAACGTCCTGACTTTC	CASSAWANVLTF
-	-	TRBV5-6	TRBJ1-6	TGTGCCAGCAGCTTAGGACAGATTAATTCACCCCTCCACTTT	CASSLGQINSPLHF